This T cell receptor beta chain was recovered during a study of blood T cell repertoires in COVID-19. Study-wide context: The origin of the acute and convalescent COVID-19 samples was the United States, Italy and Spain.

V lost 4 bases and J lost 0; bases outside the gene matches: 6. The CDR3 has 17 residues. CDR1 is MDHEN, CDR2 SYDVKM, per germline. Participants' own reports of clinical history determined their cohort assignment. Original handling: Estimation of nucleated cell counts relied on the amplification of reference gene primers. TCRdb's table, derived via immunoSEQ multiplex PCR, lists solely in-frame clones and lacks some. Clone size and the V and J calls come from that table; the DNA yielded D and trimming. Among about 63,000 clones listed, approximately 78% were seen once. The sequencing input was PBMCs or T cells enriched from blood (not recorded which). This TCR was recovered from a woman aged 40 to 55 with acute COVID-19. The rearrangement joins TRBV28 to TRBJ1-3; TRBD1 aligns across 10 bases. The chain's CDR3 is CASSSGTGAASGNTIYF. In DNA, the CDR3 is TGTGCCAGCAGTTCTGGGACAGGGGCGGCCTCTGGAAACACCATATATTTT.